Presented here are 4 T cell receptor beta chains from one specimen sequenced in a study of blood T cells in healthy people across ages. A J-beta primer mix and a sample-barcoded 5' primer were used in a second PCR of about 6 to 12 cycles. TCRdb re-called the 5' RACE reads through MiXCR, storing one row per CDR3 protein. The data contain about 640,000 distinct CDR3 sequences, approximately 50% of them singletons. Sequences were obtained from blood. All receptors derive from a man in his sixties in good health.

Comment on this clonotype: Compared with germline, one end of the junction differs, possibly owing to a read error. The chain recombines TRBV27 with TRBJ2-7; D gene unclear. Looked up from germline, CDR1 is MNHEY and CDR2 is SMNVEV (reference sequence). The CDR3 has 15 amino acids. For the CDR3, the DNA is TGTGCCAGCAGCATAAGGCCCGGACGGGCCTATGAGCAGTACTTC. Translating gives CASSIRPGRAYEQYF.

The CDR3 coding sequence is TGCGCCAGCAGCTACGGACAGGTTCGTCTCTCCTACGAGCAGTACTTC. Translated, it gives CASSYGQVRLSYEQYF. The chain links TRBV5-1 to TRBJ2-7, with 7 positions matching TRBD1. Germline V gene lookup returns CDR1 SGHRS and CDR2 YFSETQ. Trimming cost V 3 bases and J 0 bases; bases outside gene matches: 9. The CDR3 is 16 amino acids.

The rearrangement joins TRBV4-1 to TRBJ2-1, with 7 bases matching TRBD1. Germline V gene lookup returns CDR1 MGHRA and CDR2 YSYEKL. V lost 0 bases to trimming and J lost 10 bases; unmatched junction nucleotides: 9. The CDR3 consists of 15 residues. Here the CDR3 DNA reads TGCGCCAGCAGCCAAGATGGGTCAGGGGGTAGGGAGCAGTTCTTC. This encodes CASSQDGSGGREQFF.

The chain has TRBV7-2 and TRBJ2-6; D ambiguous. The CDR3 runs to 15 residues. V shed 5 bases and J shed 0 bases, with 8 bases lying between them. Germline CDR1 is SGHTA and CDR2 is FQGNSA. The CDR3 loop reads CASSAVASGANVLTF. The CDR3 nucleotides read TGTGCCAGCAGCGCCGTGGCCTCTGGGGCCAACGTCCTGACTTTC.